This TCR beta chain was documented in a study of vaccination effects on CD4 cells after COVID-19. Study findings and constraints: The vaccine-induced clones of healthy vaccinees included only 1 of 255 that cross-reacted with common cold coronaviruses.

Germline loops: CDR1 LNHDA, CDR2 SQIVND (reference sequence). V dropped 6 bases and J dropped 9; count of bases not matched to a gene: 8. CDR3 length: 13 residues. Sequencing was preceded by expansion of antigen-specific CD4+ T cells with viral peptide pools in the ViraFEST assay. CD4+ T cell isolation took place after 10 days of culture. This clone has only a few counts. Its antigen is currently unknown. Clones were sequenced by immunoSEQ multiplex PCR, and TCRdb holds only the in-frame ones, with some missing. This table has around 30,000 clones, roughly 63% appearing once. The sequence was collected from a human donor who received a COVID-19 vaccine. The V call is TRBV19, the J call TRBJ1-5, with TRBD1 matching 7 bases. The input for sequencing was CD4+ T cells from PBMCs cultured with HCoV-229E spike peptides, taken before COVID-19 vaccination. DNA for the CDR3: TGTGCCAGTAGCCTGGGACAGTTGGGGCCCCAGCATTTT. Translating gives CASSLGQLGPQHF.